In its sample, the clone carrying this T cell receptor (beta chain) was seen once. Its target is unknown. The sample belongs to a study of CD8 T cells in Susac syndrome. Broader study findings: The study's TCR sequencing and HLA analysis drew on a certain number of individuals. That number was acknowledged as relatively small.

V gave up 1 base and J gave up 1 base, with 8 bases separating them. CDR3 size: 14 residues. Germline values: CDR1 LGHNA, CDR2 YSLEER. CD8+ and CD4+ blood T cells underwent TCR beta sequencing. TEMRA cells were FACS-enriched, while CD8+ and CD4+ T cells were negatively isolated. RNA in amounts of 0.5 to 1 ug was reverse transcribed with random hexamers. Coverage of TCR beta CDR3 amplification by immunoSEQ multiplex PCR extended to 54 Vbeta and 13 Jbeta. Each CDR3 protein gets one entry after TCRdb re-called the immunoSEQ multiplex PCR reads with MiXCR. The sample gives 150,000 to 200,000 distinct CDR3 sequences, about 94% of which show up once; under 0.15% is in the top ten.

The sample taken for sequencing was CD4+ T cells from PBMCs. This receptor was identified in a human donor in good health. The chain recombines TRBV4-3 with TRBJ2-7, with unresolved D. This CDR3 is CASSQAPSSYEQYF. The CDR3 DNA sequence: TGCGCCAGCAGCCAAGCGCCGTCTTCCTACGAGCAGTACTTC.